This is a list of T cell receptor beta chains from one sample in a study of T cell responses to AZD1222 COVID-19 vaccine. Sequenced by immunoSEQ multiplex PCR; TCRdb stores in-frame clones only, minus some. This table holds 200,000 to 250,000 clones, under 95% found once. The sequences come from peripheral blood, collected on day 0 of MenACWY control vaccination. The origin of the receptors is an adult in good health. Both conserved end residues are trimmed from each CDR3.

j_call v_call cdr3_aa
TRBJ1-1 TRBV10-2 ASSDQGANTEAF
TRBJ1-2 TRBV11-2 ASTPVRSGYYGYT
TRBJ2-7 TRBV19 ASSSGAYEQY
TRBJ2-5 TRBV4-1 ASSLLRRAQETQY
TRBJ1-1 TRBV30 AWSAGDRLNTEAF
TRBJ1-3 TRBV5-1 ASSRNTGSGNTIY
TRBJ1-3 TRBV2 ASRAGQGRNSGNTIY
TRBJ1-2 TRBV6-5 ASTTDRGLYGYT
TRBJ1-2 TRBV23-1 ASSQSGARGYT
TRBJ1-1 TRBV7-2 ASRPGGMNTEAF
TRBJ2-2 TRBV27 ASSLSLDRGRAGELF
TRBJ1-5 TRBV27 ASSFGTGRNQPQH
TRBJ1-6 TRBV5-4 ASSLRGPLYSPLH
TRBJ2-5 TRBV19 ASSNRGGGETQY
TRBJ1-1 TRBV18 ASSPRGEGTEAF
TRBJ1-4 TRBV19 ASSTGGETNEKLF